Shown below are 2 T cell receptor beta chains from a single sample sequenced in a study of T cell responses to AZD1222 COVID-19 vaccine. The method was immunoSEQ multiplex PCR; TCRdb's version includes in-frame clones alone and lacks a portion of them. The table shows 100,000 or so clones, with around nine tenths occurring only once. The material sequenced was peripheral blood, taken on day 0 of AZD1222 vaccination. These receptors all stem from an adult in good health.

The V gene is TRBV6-4, the J gene TRBJ2-3, with D unresolved. Germline V gene lookup returns CDR1 MRHNA and CDR2 SNTAGT. The CDR3 contains 14 residues. Between the trimmed V and J ends, which lost 6 bases and 1 base, there was a span of 11 bases. CDR3 sequence (DNA): TGTGCCAGCAGCCCTGGACGGGGCACAGATACGCAGTATTTT. This translates into CASSPGRGTDTQYF.

The V and J genes are TRBV2 and TRBJ2-1; 11 nucleotides align to TRBD2. The CDR3 sequence is 16 residues long. Germline values: CDR1 SNHLY, CDR2 FYNNEI. Germline trimming cut 6 bases from V and 3 bases from J; bases unmatched to any gene: 7. The CDR3 sequence is CASSDLAGGFYNEQFF. The CDR3 nucleotides are TGTGCCAGCAGCGACCTAGCGGGAGGCTTCTACAATGAGCAGTTCTTC.